The T cell receptor beta chain described here comes from a study of blood T cell repertoires in COVID-19. Study as a whole: From the United States, Italy and Spain came samples of acute and convalescent COVID-19.

V was trimmed by 5 bases and J by 5 bases, leaving 12 bases between them. Germline values: CDR1 MNHEY, CDR2 SMNVEV (reference sequence). CDR3 length: 14 amino acids. The repertoire was sequenced with immunoSEQ multiplex PCR; TCRdb's copy has only in-frame clones and lacks some. The data contain 250,000 to 300,000 clones, 80% to 85% of them singletons. Input material: peripheral blood. V is TRBV27 and J is TRBJ2-2, with a possible D match to TRBD1 (5 bases). This clonotype originated in a woman in her fifties or sixties with active or convalescent COVID-19. In DNA, the CDR3 is TGTGCCAGCAGTAAAGGGGCGCGGACCGGGGAGCTGTTTTTT. This gives the protein CASSKGARTGELFF.